The following is a TCR beta chain sequence with its context. Its antigen is undetermined. The data were taken from a study of blood T cells in healthy people across ages. As for the study in general: Template-switching capture recovered about one barcoded beta molecule per two T cells. Study-level results: Observed TCR beta diversity showed a strong correlation with the percentage of naive T cells as measured by flow cytometry.

With a J-beta primer mix and a sample-barcoded 5' primer, a second PCR ran roughly 6 to 12 cycles. Through a template-switch adaptor with 12 random nucleotides, each cDNA molecule received a tag. TCRdb independently ran MiXCR on the 5' RACE reads; one entry per CDR3 protein. The table includes about 1.8 million distinct CDR3 sequences, roughly 52% detected once. Donor samples were obtained from healthy Caucasian individuals from Russia, aged 6 to 90. The sequencing input was blood. This clonotype was obtained from a middle-aged woman in good health.

For the CDR3, the DNA is TGCAGCGGTCCACAGAGACCCGGGGTTAACTATGGCTACACCTTC. Its translation: CSGPQRPGVNYGYTF. The rearrangement links TRBV29-1 to TRBJ1-2; D gene unclear. The CDR3 is made up of 15 amino acids. Trimming took off 7 bases at V and 1 base at J, with 19 bases between the two ends. Germline V gene sequence: CDR1 SQVTM, CDR2 ANQGSEA.